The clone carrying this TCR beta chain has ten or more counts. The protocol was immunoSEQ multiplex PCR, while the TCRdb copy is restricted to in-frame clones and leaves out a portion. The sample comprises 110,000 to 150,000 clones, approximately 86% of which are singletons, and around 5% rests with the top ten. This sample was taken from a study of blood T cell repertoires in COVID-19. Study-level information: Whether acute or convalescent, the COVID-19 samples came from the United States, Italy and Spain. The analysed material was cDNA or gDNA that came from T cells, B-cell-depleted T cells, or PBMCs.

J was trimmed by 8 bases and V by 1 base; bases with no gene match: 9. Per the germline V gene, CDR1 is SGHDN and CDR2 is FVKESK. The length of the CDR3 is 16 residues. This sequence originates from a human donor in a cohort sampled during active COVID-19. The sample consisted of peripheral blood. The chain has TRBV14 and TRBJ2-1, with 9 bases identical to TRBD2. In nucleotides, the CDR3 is TGTGCCAGCAGCCAAGTAGCGCGGGGGGGATGGGATGAGCAGTTCTTC. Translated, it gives CASSQVARGGWDEQFF.